The 8 T cell receptor beta chains in this list originate from one sample, sequenced in a study of blood T cell repertoires in COVID-19. Data came from immunoSEQ multiplex PCR; TCRdb stores just in-frame clones and leaves some out. The sample lists around 140,000 clones; around 88% were seen once. Material for sequencing was peripheral blood. The receptor source for this set is a man aged 50-59 years with acute or convalescent COVID-19.

The V call is TRBV30, the J call TRBJ2-7; D may be TRBD1 (6 bases). Germline CDR1 and CDR2: GTSNPN and SVGIG (reference sequence). Trimming stripped 2 bases from V and 4 bases from J, with 15 bases between. This CDR3 comprises 14 residues. The CDR3 coding sequence is TGTGCCTGGAGTCTAACTTTACAGGGATACGAGCAGTACTTC. Its protein is CAWSLTLQGYEQYF.

The V gene is TRBV7-2, the J gene TRBJ1-1; D gene uncertain. V shed 6 bases and J shed 0 bases, with 11 bases lying between them. Germline V lookup: CDR1 SGHTA, CDR2 FQGNSA. This CDR3 is built from 14 residues. CDR3 sequence (DNA): TGTGCCAGCAGTCAAAATCGGTTGAACACTGAAGCTTTCTTT. Translating gives CASSQNRLNTEAFF.

Note on this clone: One end of the junction varies from germline; a read error may be responsible. The chain combines TRBV9 with TRBJ2-7; D is uncertain. The CDR3 is 13 residues long. Looked up from germline, CDR1 is SGDLS and CDR2 is YYNGEE. The CDR3 sequence: CASSVGPSYGQYF. The CDR3 DNA follows: TGTGCCAGCAGCGTCGGTCCCTCCTACGGGCAGTACTTC.

This clone was found once. CDR3 amino acids: CASSHGTVQETQYF. In DNA form, the CDR3 reads TGCGCCAGCAGCCACGGGACTGTACAAGAGACCCAGTACTTC. The V call is TRBV5-1, the J call TRBJ2-5; possible D gene TRBD2, 6 bases. The CDR3 is 14 amino acids. The V end was cut by 4 bases, the J end by 2 bases, with 12 bases between. The germline V gene has CDR1 SGHRS and CDR2 YFSETQ. The variable domain in full, completed from reference TRBV5-1 and TRBJ2-5, reads KAGVTQTPRYLIKTRGQQVTLSCSPISGHRSVSWYQQTPGQGLQFLFEYFSETQRNKGNFPGRFSGRQFSNSRSEMNVSTLELGDSALYLCASSHGTVQETQYFGPGTRLLVL.

The sample holds one count of this clone. This rearrangement joins TRBV28 to TRBJ1-6; TRBD1 is a possible D gene (6 bases). Trimming took 4 bases from V and 5 from J, leaving 15 bases between them. The germline gives CDR1 MDHEN, CDR2 SYDVKM. The CDR3 loop spans 16 amino acids. CDR3 coding DNA: TGTGCCAGCAGTTCAGGGGAGGGACGGCATAATTCACCCCTCCACTTT. It encodes CASSSGEGRHNSPLHF.

The V and J genes are TRBV21-1 and TRBJ2-5; TRBD2, as called in the table, went unchecked against the DNA. TRBV21-1 corresponds to a pseudogene. The CDR3 sequence is 14 residues long. The CDR3 loop reads CASSNVGLEETQYF. The CDR3, as DNA: TGTGCCAGCAGCAACGTGGGACTGGAAGAGACCCAGTACTTC.

The chain employs TRBV2 and TRBJ2-3; 7 positions agree with TRBD1. The CDR3 extends over 14 amino acids. In germline, CDR1 is SNHLY, CDR2 FYNNEI. With V trimmed by 5 bases and J by 2 bases, 4 bases remained unmatched. This chain's CDR3 is CASSQDRYTDTQYF. The CDR3, as DNA: TGTGCCAGCAGTCAGGACAGGTACACAGATACGCAGTATTTT.

The V and J genes are TRBV10-3 and TRBJ1-2, with D perhaps matching TRBD1 (5 bases). Germline assignment: CDR1 ENHRY and CDR2 SYGVKD. The V end was cut by 4 bases, the J end by 5 bases, with 17 bases between. This CDR3 is 15 amino acids long. The chain's CDR3 is CAISGGGGFEYGYTF. DNA of the CDR3: TGTGCCATCAGTGGGGGCGGGGGTTTCGAGTATGGCTACACCTTC.